The 20 T cell receptor beta chains given below trace back to one sample, sequenced in a study of CDR3 diversity in severe acne. TCRdb analysed the PCR reads with MiXCR anew, one entry per CDR3 protein. The data show approximately 77,000 distinct CDR3 sequences, with roughly 49% seen just once and roughly 10% held by the top ten. The sample consisted of blood. The origin of the receptors is a male donor with severe acne vulgaris.

This clonotype was detected many times. The V and J genes are TRBV20-1 and TRBJ2-5, with D maybe TRBD2 (5 bases). Germline CDR1 DFQATT, CDR2 SNEGSKA (reference sequence). This CDR3 spans 14 amino acids. V lost 6 bases and J lost 2, with 16 bases in between. As DNA, the CDR3 is TGCAGTGCCTCTCCGGGAAGCGGTCAAGAGACCCAGTACTTC. Encoded protein: CSASPGSGQETQYF.

About this clonotype itself: A much bigger clone sits one base away, suggesting this may be a read error. The rearrangement joins TRBV19 to TRBJ1-4, with unresolved D. The CDR3 is 13 residues long. Germline CDR1 and CDR2: LNHDA and SQIVND (reference sequence). DNA for the CDR3: TGTGCCAGTAAGGGCAGAACTAATGAAAGACTGTTTTTT. Translating gives CASKGRTNERLFF. The full variable domain, completed using reference TRBV19 and TRBJ1-4, is DGGITQSPKYLFRKEGQNVTLSCEQNLNHDAMYWYRQDPGQGLRLIYYSQIVNDFQKGDIAEGYSVSREKKESFPLTVTSAQKNPTAFYLCASKGRTNERLFFGSGTQLSVL.

With respect to this clonotype: The junction does not match germline at one end; this may be a read error. In nucleotides, the CDR3 is TGTGCCAGCAGTTTATCCGGGGAGCCGTTATTT. Residues: CASSLSGEPLF. The chain joins TRBV28 to TRBJ2-2, with D maybe TRBD2 (5 bases). CDR1 is MDHEN and CDR2 is SYDVKM in the germline V gene. The CDR3 runs 11 residues.

This clonotype was found many times. The chain uses TRBV5-1 and TRBJ2-5; 8 bases align to TRBD1. The germline CDR1 and CDR2 sequences are SGHRS and YFSETQ. V trimming: 1 base; J trimming: 2 bases; junction bases outside the gene matches: 7. The CDR3 runs 16 residues. The CDR3 bases are TGCGCCAGCAGCTTGTTCGGGACAGGAGAACAAGAGACCCAGTACTTC. As protein: CASSLFGTGEQETQYF.

This clonotype came up once. The rearrangement links TRBV10-1 to TRBJ2-7; D perhaps matches TRBD1 (5 bases). V gave up 4 bases and J gave up 4 bases, with 14 bases separating them. This CDR3 is built from 14 residues. Germline CDR1 WNHNN, CDR2 SYGVQD (reference sequence). This CDR3 is CASSAVGREYEQYF. The DNA of the CDR3 is TGCGCCAGCAGTGCCGTGGGCAGGGAATACGAGCAGTACTTC.

The chain is built from TRBV7-9 and TRBJ2-2; 7 bases are shared with TRBD2. With 2 bases clipped from V and 1 base from J, the junction kept 4 bases outside the gene matches. The CDR3 runs to 16 residues. CDR1 and CDR2 from the germline V gene are SEHNR and FQNEAQ (reference sequence). CDR3 in amino acids: CASSLWGGRNTGELFF. The CDR3 bases are TGTGCCAGCAGCTTATGGGGAGGGAGGAACACCGGGGAGCTGTTTTTT.

As to this clonotype: A much larger clonotype is one base distant, so this may be a read error. The rearrangement uses TRBV29-1 and TRBJ2-5, with 7 bases identical to TRBD2. The CDR3 length is 15 residues. V dropped 5 bases and J dropped 1; count of bases not matched to a gene: 10. In germline, CDR1 is SQVTM, CDR2 ANQGSEA. The CDR3, as DNA: TGCAGCGTTAGCGGCTCCGGGGGGTGCCAAGAGACCCAGTACTTC. Translated, it gives CSVSGSGGCQETQYF.

The rearrangement uses TRBV20-1 and TRBJ1-2; a possible D gene is TRBD1 (5 bases). The V gene lost 2 bases and the J gene lost 5 bases, with 18 bases spanning the gap. CDR1 is DFQATT, CDR2 SNEGSKA, per germline (reference sequence). The CDR3 is made up of 15 amino acids. CDR3 sequence: CSARYSRAPLYGYTF. CDR3 in DNA: TGCAGTGCTAGATACAGCAGGGCCCCCCTTTATGGCTACACCTTC.

This clonotype has more than one count but fewer than ten. The chain uses TRBV28 and TRBJ2-1; D not certain. Trimming removed 8 bases from V and 6 bases from J, with 11 bases in between. CDR3 length: 12 amino acids. Looked up from germline, CDR1 is MDHEN and CDR2 is SYDVKM. CDR3 DNA sequence: TGTGCCAGCTCGTCGGTGGGCAATGAGCAGTTCTTC. This gives the protein CASSSVGNEQFF.

Only a few counts were recorded for this clonotype. V and J are TRBV6-1 and TRBJ1-2, with a tentative D call TRBD1 (6 bases). Germline V gene lookup returns CDR1 MNHNS and CDR2 SASEGT. The ends were cut back, 6 bases at V and 6 bases at J, with 23 bases in the middle. The CDR3 is 16 residues long. In DNA form, the CDR3 reads TGTGCCAGCAGCTATAAAGGGACAACCGGGAGAGATGGCTACACCTTC. This gives the protein CASSYKGTTGRDGYTF.

This clonotype is medium-sized (0.01 to 0.1%) within its sample. The CDR3 here is CASSPGLELTGREDTQYF. The DNA of the CDR3 is TGTGCCAGCAGCCCCGGGTTAGAGTTAACGGGCCGAGAGGATACGCAGTATTTT. The chain has TRBV7-9 and TRBJ2-3; D is unresolved. The CDR3 consists of 18 residues. In germline, CDR1 is SEHNR, CDR2 FQNEAQ (reference sequence). V gave up 5 bases and J gave up 6 bases, with 27 bases separating them.

The rearrangement joins TRBV11-3 to TRBJ1-4; D is unclear. V lost 2 bases and J lost 13, with 17 bases in between. This CDR3 spans 14 amino acids. Germline lookup yields CDR1 SGHNT and CDR2 YENEEA. CDR3: CASSLKRNNGRLFF. In DNA, the CDR3 is TGTGCCAGCAGCTTAAAACGGAATAATGGAAGACTGTTTTTT.

This chain connects TRBV5-1 to TRBJ2-2; tentative D call: TRBD2 (5 bases). With 4 bases removed from V and 6 bases from J, the gap between germline ends came to 13 bases. From germline, CDR1 is SGHRS and CDR2 YFSETQ. The CDR3 is made up of 14 amino acids. In DNA, the CDR3 is TGCGCCAGCAGCCCACCAACTAGTTCCGGGGAGCTGTTTTTT. The encoded protein is CASSPPTSSGELFF. The variable domain in full, with the rest retrieved from reference TRBV5-1 and TRBJ2-2, is KAGVTQTPRYLIKTRGQQVTLSCSPISGHRSVSWYQQTPGQGLQFLFEYFSETQRNKGNFPGRFSGRQFSNSRSEMNVSTLELGDSALYLCASSPPTSSGELFFGEGSRLTVL.

The chain recombines TRBV25-1 with TRBJ2-2; 9 bases align to TRBD1. This CDR3 is 16 amino acids long. Germline values: CDR1 MGHDK, CDR2 SYGVNS. V dropped 3 bases and J dropped 2; count of bases not matched to a gene: 4. CDR3 in amino acids: CASSDRTGDNTGELFF. The CDR3 coding sequence is TGTGCCAGCAGTGATCGGACAGGGGATAACACCGGGGAGCTGTTTTTT.

The gene calls are TRBV5-4 and TRBJ2-3, with 11 bases aligning to TRBD2. The junction had 8 bases not matched to a gene; V was cut back by 2 bases and J by 3 bases. This CDR3 has 17 amino acids. The germline V gene encodes CDR1 SGHNT and CDR2 YYREEE (reference sequence). The CDR3 DNA sequence: TGTGCCAGCAGCTTTAGACTAGCGGGAAGGTTAACAGATACGCAGTATTTT. Translating gives CASSFRLAGRLTDTQYF.

A remark on this clonotype: One junction end disagrees with the germline gene, perhaps due to a read error. The CDR3 spells CATSDNDGKGSCEQYF. The CDR3 nucleotides read TGTGCCACCAGTGATAACGACGGGAAAGGCTCCTGCGAGCAGTACTTC. The chain carries TRBV24-1 and TRBJ2-7; the D gene is possibly TRBD2 (5 bases). Per germline, CDR1 KGHDR and CDR2 SFDVKD. The length of the CDR3 is 16 residues.

There are many counts of this clonotype. The chain is built from TRBV7-3 and TRBJ2-2, with 7 bases that match TRBD1. Per germline, CDR1 SGHTA and CDR2 FQGTGA. V shed 5 bases, J shed 2 bases, and the junction held 8 bases outside the gene matches. This CDR3 spans 16 amino acids. The CDR3 is CASSPTPGGNTGELFF. CDR3 DNA sequence: TGTGCCAGCAGCCCAACTCCAGGGGGAAACACCGGGGAGCTGTTTTTT.

This clonotype was counted a few times. This chain uses TRBV10-3 with TRBJ1-1; 7 bases agree with TRBD1. This CDR3 is built from 14 residues. The junction had 6 bases not matched to a gene; V was cut back by 8 bases and J by 0 bases. CDR1 ENHRY and CDR2 SYGVKD come from the germline V gene. The CDR3 reads CAIGRDRVNTEAFF. Here the CDR3 DNA reads TGTGCCATCGGCCGGGACAGAGTGAACACTGAAGCTTTCTTT.

The rearrangement joins TRBV13 to TRBJ2-5, with D uncertain. The CDR3 runs to 13 residues. The V end was cut by 7 bases, the J end by 2 bases, with 11 bases between. CDR1 and CDR2 (germline): PRHDT, FYEKMQ (reference sequence). CDR3 nucleotide sequence: TGTGCCAGCACCAGTTGGATACAAGAGACCCAGTACTTC. It yields the protein CASTSWIQETQYF. The whole variable domain, remainder taken from reference TRBV13 and TRBJ2-5, is AAGVIQSPRHLIKEKRETATLKCYPIPRHDTVYWYQQGPGQDPQFLISFYEKMQSDKGSIPDRFSAQQFSDYHSELNMSSLELGDSALYFCASTSWIQETQYFGPGTRLLVL.

This clonotype was counted many times. This sequence joins TRBV12-3 or TRBV12-4 and TRBJ1-5; a possible D gene is TRBD1 (6 bases). V was clipped by 6 bases and J by 4 bases, with 10 bases between them. This CDR3 contains 13 residues. The CDR3 region has the DNA TGTGCCAGCAGCCCCAGGGGAAATCAGCCCCAGCATTTT. It specifies CASSPRGNQPQHF.